The 9 T cell receptor beta chains given below trace back to one sample, sequenced in a study of blood T cell repertoires in COVID-19 (dated by TCRdb to 2018 to 2021). Receptor libraries were prepared by the immunoSEQ multiplex PCR assay. TCRdb took this table from immuneACCESS and kept in-frame rearrangements with V and J called. Such tables lack part of the clones; where checked against another copy, unresolved V genes explain under half of the gap, and the rest is unexplained. A total of about 78,000 clones appear in this sample, around 87% of them only once. 4.3% of the sample belongs to the ten largest clones. The sample taken for sequencing was peripheral blood. The receptors were gathered from an elderly woman with active or convalescent COVID-19.

This clone was seen a handful of times. The gene calls are TRBV7-2 and TRBJ2-1; D unresolved. Between the trimmed V and J ends, which lost 0 bases and 4 bases, there was a span of 10 bases. CDR1 and CDR2 (germline): SGHTA, FQGNSA. CDR3 size: 15 residues. The CDR3 is CASSLATASYNEQFF. CDR3 bases: TGTGCCAGCAGCTTAGCCACAGCATCATACAATGAGCAGTTCTTC.

The chain couples TRBV5-1 to TRBJ2-3; a weak D match, TRBD2 (5 bases). There are 15 residues in the CDR3. Germline CDR1 and CDR2: SGHRS and YFSETQ. V was trimmed by 1 base and J by 6 bases, leaving 15 bases between them. CDR3: CASSLQAAGPDTQYF. The CDR3 DNA reads TGCGCCAGCAGCTTGCAAGCGGCAGGCCCGGATACGCAGTATTTT.

The gene calls are TRBV28 and TRBJ2-5; a possible D gene is TRBD1 (5 bases). The CDR3 consists of 17 residues. Germline V gene sequence: CDR1 MDHEN, CDR2 SYDVKM. V lost 6 bases and J lost 2, with 22 bases in between. For the CDR3, the DNA is TGTGCCAGCAGCTCTCCTAGGGGTAGCTACGGACAAGAGACCCAGTACTTC. Protein: CASSSPRGSYGQETQYF.

The chain employs TRBV11-3 and TRBJ2-3, with D possibly matching TRBD2 (7 bases). The germline V and J ends were trimmed by 6 bases and 5 bases, with 21 bases remaining between them. The CDR3 is 16 amino acids. Germline CDR1 is SGHNT and CDR2 is YENEEA. CDR3 protein: CASSLGGGLDQDTQYF. The CDR3 DNA follows: TGTGCCAGCAGTTTGGGAGGGGGGCTAGACCAAGATACGCAGTATTTT. Full variable domain (outside the CDR3, taken from reference TRBV11-3 and TRBJ2-3): EAGVVQSPRYKIIEKKQPVAFWCNPISGHNTLYWYLQNLGQGPELLIRYENEEAVDDSQLPKDRFSAERLKGVDSTLKIQPAELGDSAVYLCASSLGGGLDQDTQYFGPGTRLTVL.

V usage is TRBV6-5 and J usage is TRBJ1-1; D remains ambiguous. There are 14 residues in the CDR3. Per the germline V gene, CDR1 is MNHEY and CDR2 is SVGAGI. V was trimmed by 2 bases and J by 0 bases, leaving 7 bases between them. The CDR3 DNA reads TGTGCCAGCAGTTACAGCGGCCTGAACACTGAAGCTTTCTTT. It is translated as CASSYSGLNTEAFF.

This sequence joins TRBV4-3 and TRBJ2-1; 9 bases are shared with TRBD2. Per germline, CDR1 LGHNA and CDR2 YSLEER. Unmatched junction bases numbered 15, after V lost 1 base and J lost 5 bases. The CDR3 covers 19 residues. CDR3 sequence reads: CASSQVLSTGLAANNEQFF. CDR3 sequence (DNA): TGCGCCAGCAGCCAAGTTCTGTCCACGGGACTAGCAGCGAACAATGAGCAGTTCTTC.

The chain combines TRBV7-9 with TRBJ2-2, with 9 bases matching TRBD2. Germline lookup yields CDR1 SEHNR and CDR2 FQNEAQ (reference sequence). The CDR3 contains 15 residues. After removal of 5 bases from V and 2 bases from J, the junction contained 3 bases not matched to a gene. DNA of the CDR3: TGTGCCAGCAGCGGGACTAGCCCCAACACCGGGGAGCTGTTTTTT. Its protein is CASSGTSPNTGELFF.

The chain links TRBV10-3 to TRBJ1-1; 9 positions agree with TRBD1. Germline lookup yields CDR1 ENHRY and CDR2 SYGVKD. The CDR3 has 14 amino acids. Germline trimming cut 6 bases from V and 2 bases from J; bases unmatched to any gene: 4. Here the CDR3 DNA reads TGTGCCATCAGGGGGACAGGGACAAACACTGAAGCTTTCTTT. It specifies CAIRGTGTNTEAFF.

The chain carries TRBV28 and TRBJ2-5; D unresolved. With 2 bases removed from V and 0 bases from J, the gap between germline ends came to 4 bases. This CDR3 is built from 13 residues. The V gene's germline CDR1 is MDHEN and CDR2 SYDVKM. The CDR3 reads CASSLNNQETQYF. CDR3 nucleotide sequence: TGTGCCAGCAGTTTAAATAACCAAGAGACCCAGTACTTC. The full variable domain, in which reference TRBV28 and TRBJ2-5 provide the parts outside the CDR3, is DVKVTQSSRYLVKRTGEKVFLECVQDMDHENMFWYRQDPGLGLRLIYFSYDVKMKEKGDIPEGYSVSREKKERFSLILESASTNQTSMYLCASSLNNQETQYFGPGTRLLVL.